This T cell receptor beta chain originates from a study of molecular identifiers for immune sequencing clone quantification. General study points: A single cell's spiked Jurkat TCR RNA was reportedly detectable among roughly 920,000 naive cells.

TCRdb ran MiXCR on the PCR reads and lists one entry per CDR3 protein. The sample has 460,000 or so distinct CDR3 sequences; over 20% are singletons. Sorted inputs of about 20,000 to 1,000,000 cells, with 10%, 30% or 50% RNA, yielded naive CD8 libraries. The ends were cut back, 0 bases at V and 7 bases at J, with 16 bases in the middle. Germline V gene sequence: CDR1 PRHDT, CDR2 FYEKMQ (reference sequence). The CDR3 has 16 residues. This clonotype showed up many times. No antigen is known for it. Sample: naive CD8+ T cells from blood, with Jurkat cell RNA spiked in. Subset of the sample: FACS-sorted CD8+CD4-CCR7+CD45RA+ naive T cells. The sequence derives from a human donor in good health. Some libraries in this study had Jurkat cell RNA spiked in. V is TRBV13 and J is TRBJ2-1; possibly TRBD2 for D (6 bases). The CDR3 coding sequence is TGTGCCAGCAGCTTAGGCTGGTCTAGCGACCTGAATGAGCAGTTCTTC. It yields the protein CASSLGWSSDLNEQFF. The variable domain in full, with the rest retrieved from reference TRBV13 and TRBJ2-1, is AAGVIQSPRHLIKEKRETATLKCYPIPRHDTVYWYQQGPGQDPQFLISFYEKMQSDKGSIPDRFSAQQFSDYHSELNMSSLELGDSALYFCASSLGWSSDLNEQFFGPGTRLTVL.